The present entry profiles one T cell receptor beta chain with its context. Antigen unknown. The CDR3 runs 15 residues. Next came a second PCR, run for about 7 to 12 cycles, which used a sample-barcoded 5' primer along with a J-beta primer mix. TCRdb used MiXCR to reprocess the 5' RACE reads, holding one entry per CDR3 protein. The data hold approximately 1.5 million distinct CDR3 sequences, with 35% to 45% observed a single time. The sample is drawn from a study of blood T cells in healthy people across ages. Broader study findings: The authors considered diversity estimates from one million T cells to be underestimates.

Sequencing was carried out using blood. The sequence came from a woman under 30 in good health. The chain is built from TRBV21-1 and TRBJ1-2; the table's D call TRBD1 went unverified against the DNA. TRBV21-1 is termed a pseudogene. CDR3: CASSNWDRENYGYIF. Here the CDR3 DNA reads TGTGCCAGCAGCAATTGGGACAGAGAGAACTATGGCTACATCTTC.